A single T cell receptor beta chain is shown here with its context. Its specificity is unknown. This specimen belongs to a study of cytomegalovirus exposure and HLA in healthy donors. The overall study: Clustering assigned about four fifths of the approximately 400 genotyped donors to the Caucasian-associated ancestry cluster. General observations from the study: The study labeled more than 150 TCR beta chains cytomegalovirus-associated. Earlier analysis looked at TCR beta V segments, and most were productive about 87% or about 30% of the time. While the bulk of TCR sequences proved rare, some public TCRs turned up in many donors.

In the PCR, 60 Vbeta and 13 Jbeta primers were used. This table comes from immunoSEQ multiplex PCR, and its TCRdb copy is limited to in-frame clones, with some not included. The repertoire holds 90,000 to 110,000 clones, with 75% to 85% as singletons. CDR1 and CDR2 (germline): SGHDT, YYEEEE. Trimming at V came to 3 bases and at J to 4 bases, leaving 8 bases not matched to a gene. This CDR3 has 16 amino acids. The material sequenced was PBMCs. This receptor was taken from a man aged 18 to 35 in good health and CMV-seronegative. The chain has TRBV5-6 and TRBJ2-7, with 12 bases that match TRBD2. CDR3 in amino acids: CASSSSSGRAWYEQYF. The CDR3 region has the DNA TGTGCCAGCAGCTCCTCTAGCGGGAGGGCCTGGTACGAGCAGTACTTC.